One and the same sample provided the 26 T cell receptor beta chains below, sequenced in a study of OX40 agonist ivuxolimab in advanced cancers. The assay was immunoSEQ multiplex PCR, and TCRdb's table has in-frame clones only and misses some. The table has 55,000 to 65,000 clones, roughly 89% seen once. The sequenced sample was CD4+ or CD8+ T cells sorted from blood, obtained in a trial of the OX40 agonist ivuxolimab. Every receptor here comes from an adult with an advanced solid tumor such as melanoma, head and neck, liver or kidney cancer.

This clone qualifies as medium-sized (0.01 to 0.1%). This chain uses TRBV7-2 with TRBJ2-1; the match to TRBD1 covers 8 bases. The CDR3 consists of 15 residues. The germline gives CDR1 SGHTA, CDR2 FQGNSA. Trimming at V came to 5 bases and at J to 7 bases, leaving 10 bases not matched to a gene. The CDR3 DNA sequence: TGTGCCAGCAGCCCGCAGGGGGCGCTTTCTAATGAGCAGTTCTTC. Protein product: CASSPQGALSNEQFF.

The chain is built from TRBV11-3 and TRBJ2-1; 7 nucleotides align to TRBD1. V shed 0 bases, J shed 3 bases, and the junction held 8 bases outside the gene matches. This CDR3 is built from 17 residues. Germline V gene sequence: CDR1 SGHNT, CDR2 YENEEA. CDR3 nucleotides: TGTGCCAGCAGCTTAGAGGCGTTGGGACAGAACTACAATGAGCAGTTCTTC. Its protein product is CASSLEALGQNYNEQFF. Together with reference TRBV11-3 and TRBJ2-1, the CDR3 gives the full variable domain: EAGVVQSPRYKIIEKKQPVAFWCNPISGHNTLYWYLQNLGQGPELLIRYENEEAVDDSQLPKDRFSAERLKGVDSTLKIQPAELGDSAVYLCASSLEALGQNYNEQFFGPGTRLTVL.

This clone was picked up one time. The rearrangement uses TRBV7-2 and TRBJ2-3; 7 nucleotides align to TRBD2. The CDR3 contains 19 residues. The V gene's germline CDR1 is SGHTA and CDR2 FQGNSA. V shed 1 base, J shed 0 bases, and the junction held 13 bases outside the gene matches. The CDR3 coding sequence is TGTGCCAGCAGCTTAGATCGGGCTAGCGGCCGGCGGAGCACAGATACGCAGTATTTT. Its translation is CASSLDRASGRRSTDTQYF.

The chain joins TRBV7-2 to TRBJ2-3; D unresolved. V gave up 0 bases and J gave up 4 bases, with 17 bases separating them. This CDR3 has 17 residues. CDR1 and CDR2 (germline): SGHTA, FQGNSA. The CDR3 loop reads CASSLAAGASFPDTQYF. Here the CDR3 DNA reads TGTGCCAGCAGCTTAGCCGCTGGAGCTAGTTTTCCAGATACGCAGTATTTT.

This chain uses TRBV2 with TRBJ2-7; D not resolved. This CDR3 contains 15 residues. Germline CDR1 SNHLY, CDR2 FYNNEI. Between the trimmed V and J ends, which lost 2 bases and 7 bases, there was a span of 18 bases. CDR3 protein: CASSERSDPANEQYF. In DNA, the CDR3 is TGTGCCAGCAGTGAAAGGAGCGACCCCGCTAATGAGCAGTACTTC.

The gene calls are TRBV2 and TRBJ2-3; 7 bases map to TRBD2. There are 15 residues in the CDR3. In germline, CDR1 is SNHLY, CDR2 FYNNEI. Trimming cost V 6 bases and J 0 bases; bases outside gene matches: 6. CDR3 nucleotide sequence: TGTGCCAGCAGCTCCTTAGCGGGCAGCACAGATACGCAGTATTTT. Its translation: CASSSLAGSTDTQYF.

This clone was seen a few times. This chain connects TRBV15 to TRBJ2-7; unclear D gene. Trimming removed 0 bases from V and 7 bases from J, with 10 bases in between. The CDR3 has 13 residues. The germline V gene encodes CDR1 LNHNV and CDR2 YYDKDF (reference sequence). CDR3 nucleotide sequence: TGTGCCACCAGCAGAGACCCAGACCGAGAGCAGTACTTC. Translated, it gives CATSRDPDREQYF.

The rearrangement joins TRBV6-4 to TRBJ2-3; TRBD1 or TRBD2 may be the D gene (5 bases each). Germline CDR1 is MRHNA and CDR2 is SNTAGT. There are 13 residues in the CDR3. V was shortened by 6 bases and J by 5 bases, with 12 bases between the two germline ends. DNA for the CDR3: TGTGCCAGCAGCGACGGGGCGGGAGATACGCAGTATTTT. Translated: CASSDGAGDTQYF.

In DNA, the CDR3 is TGTGCCAGCAGCTTAGGGGACTTTGGGCGGGTAGCCAAAAACATTCAGTACTTC. This gives the protein CASSLGDFGRVAKNIQYF. This chain joins TRBV11-2 and TRBJ2-4, with D possibly TRBD2 on 6 matching bases. V dropped 1 base and J dropped 0 bases, with 16 bases sitting between them. The germline V gene encodes CDR1 SGHAT and CDR2 FQNNGV. The CDR3 runs to 18 residues.

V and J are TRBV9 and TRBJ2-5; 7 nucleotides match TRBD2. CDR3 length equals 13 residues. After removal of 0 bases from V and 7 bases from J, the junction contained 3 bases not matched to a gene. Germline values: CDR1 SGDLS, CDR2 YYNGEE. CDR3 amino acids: CASSVEREGTQYF. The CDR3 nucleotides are TGTGCCAGCAGCGTAGAAAGGGAGGGGACCCAGTACTTC.

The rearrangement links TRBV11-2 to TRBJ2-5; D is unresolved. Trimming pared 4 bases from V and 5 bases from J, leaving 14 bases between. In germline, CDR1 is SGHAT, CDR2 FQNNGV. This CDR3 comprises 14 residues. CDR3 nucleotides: TGTGCCAGCAGCTCGAACTCAGGACGGGAGACCCAGTACTTC. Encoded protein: CASSSNSGRETQYF.

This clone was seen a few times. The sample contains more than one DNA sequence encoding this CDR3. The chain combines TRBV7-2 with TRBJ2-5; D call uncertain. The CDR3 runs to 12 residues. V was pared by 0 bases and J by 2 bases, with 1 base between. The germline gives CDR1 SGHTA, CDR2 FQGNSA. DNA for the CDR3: TGTGCCAGCAGCTTAGCACAAGAGACCCAGTACTTC. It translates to CASSLAQETQYF.

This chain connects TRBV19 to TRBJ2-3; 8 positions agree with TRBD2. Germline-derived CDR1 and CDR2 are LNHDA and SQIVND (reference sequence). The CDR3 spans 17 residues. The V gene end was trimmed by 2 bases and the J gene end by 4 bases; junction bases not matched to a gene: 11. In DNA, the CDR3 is TGTGCCAGTAGTATACTGGGACTAGGGGGAAAATCAGATACGCAGTATTTT. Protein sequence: CASSILGLGGKSDTQYF.

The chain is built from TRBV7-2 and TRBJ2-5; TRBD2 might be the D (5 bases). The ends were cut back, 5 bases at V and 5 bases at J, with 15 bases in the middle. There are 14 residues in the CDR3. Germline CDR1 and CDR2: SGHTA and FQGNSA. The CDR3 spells CASSLRRDRETQYF. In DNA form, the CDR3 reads TGTGCCAGCAGCCTCCGCCGGGATCGGGAGACCCAGTACTTC.

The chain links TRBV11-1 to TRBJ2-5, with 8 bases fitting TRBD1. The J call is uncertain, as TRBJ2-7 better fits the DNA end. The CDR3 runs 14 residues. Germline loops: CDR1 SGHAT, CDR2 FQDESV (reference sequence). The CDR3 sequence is CASSTQGAFYEQYF. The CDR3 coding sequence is TGTGCCAGCAGCACCCAGGGGGCTTTCTACGAGCAGTACTTC.

CDR3 protein: CASSYSTTDTQYF. As DNA, the CDR3 is TGTGCCAGCAGTTACTCGACCACAGATACGCAGTATTTT. This chain uses TRBV6-6 with TRBJ2-3, with D uncertain. Between the trimmed V and J ends, which lost 0 bases and 2 bases, there was a span of 3 bases. Germline CDR1 MNHNY, CDR2 SVGAGI (reference sequence). The CDR3 spans 13 residues.

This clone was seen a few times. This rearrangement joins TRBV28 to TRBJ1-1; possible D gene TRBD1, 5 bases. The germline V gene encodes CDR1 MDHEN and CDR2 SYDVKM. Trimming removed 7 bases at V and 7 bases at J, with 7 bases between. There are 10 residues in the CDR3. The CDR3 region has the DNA TGTGCCAGCAAGGGGTATGAAGCTTTCTTT. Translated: CASKGYEAFF.

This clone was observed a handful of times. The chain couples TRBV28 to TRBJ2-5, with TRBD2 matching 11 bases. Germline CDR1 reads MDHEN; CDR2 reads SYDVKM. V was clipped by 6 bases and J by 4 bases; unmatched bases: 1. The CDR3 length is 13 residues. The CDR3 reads CASRLAGVETQYF. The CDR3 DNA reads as TGTGCCAGCAGACTAGCGGGAGTAGAGACCCAGTACTTC.

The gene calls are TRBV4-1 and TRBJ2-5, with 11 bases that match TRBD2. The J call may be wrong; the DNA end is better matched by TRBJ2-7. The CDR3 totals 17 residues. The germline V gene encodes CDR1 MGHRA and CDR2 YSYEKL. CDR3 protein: CASSQLPTSGTPYEQYF. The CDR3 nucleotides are TGCGCCAGCAGCCAACTCCCGACTAGCGGGACCCCCTACGAGCAGTACTTC.

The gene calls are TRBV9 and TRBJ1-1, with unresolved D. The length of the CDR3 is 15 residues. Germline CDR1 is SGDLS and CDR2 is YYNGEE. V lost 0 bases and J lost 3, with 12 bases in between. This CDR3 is CASSVVADTYTEAFF. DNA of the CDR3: TGTGCCAGCAGCGTAGTGGCAGATACCTACACTGAAGCTTTCTTT.

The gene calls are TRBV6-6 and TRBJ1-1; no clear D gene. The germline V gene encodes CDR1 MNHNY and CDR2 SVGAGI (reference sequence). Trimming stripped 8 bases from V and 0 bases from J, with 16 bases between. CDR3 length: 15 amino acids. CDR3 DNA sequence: TGTGCCAGCCAACTACAGAACCTTATGAACACTGAAGCTTTCTTT. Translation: CASQLQNLMNTEAFF.

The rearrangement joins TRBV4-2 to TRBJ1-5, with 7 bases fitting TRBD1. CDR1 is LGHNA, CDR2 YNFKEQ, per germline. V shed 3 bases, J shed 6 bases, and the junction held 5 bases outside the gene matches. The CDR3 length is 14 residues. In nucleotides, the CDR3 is TGTGCCAGCAGCCAGGGACAGAGTTTTCAGCCCCAGCATTTT. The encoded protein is CASSQGQSFQPQHF.

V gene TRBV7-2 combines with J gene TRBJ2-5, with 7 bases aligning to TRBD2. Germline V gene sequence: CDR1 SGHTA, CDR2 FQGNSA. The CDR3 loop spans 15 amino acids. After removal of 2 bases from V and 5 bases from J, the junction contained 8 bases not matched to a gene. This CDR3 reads CASSLLGGSQETQYF. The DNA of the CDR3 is TGTGCCAGCAGCTTATTGGGCGGGAGTCAGGAGACCCAGTACTTC.

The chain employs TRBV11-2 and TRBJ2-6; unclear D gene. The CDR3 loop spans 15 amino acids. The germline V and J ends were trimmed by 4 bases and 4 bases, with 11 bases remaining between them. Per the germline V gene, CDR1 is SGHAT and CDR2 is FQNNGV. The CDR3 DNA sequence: TGTGCCAGCAGCTCCCCGCGGTTGGGGGCCAACGTCCTGACTTTC. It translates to CASSSPRLGANVLTF.

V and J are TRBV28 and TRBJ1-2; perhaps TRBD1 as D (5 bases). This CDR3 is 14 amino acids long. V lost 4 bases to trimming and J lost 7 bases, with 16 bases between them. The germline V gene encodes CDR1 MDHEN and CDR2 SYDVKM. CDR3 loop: CASSWGLSPGGYTF. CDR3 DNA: TGTGCCAGCAGTTGGGGACTATCCCCAGGTGGCTACACCTTC.

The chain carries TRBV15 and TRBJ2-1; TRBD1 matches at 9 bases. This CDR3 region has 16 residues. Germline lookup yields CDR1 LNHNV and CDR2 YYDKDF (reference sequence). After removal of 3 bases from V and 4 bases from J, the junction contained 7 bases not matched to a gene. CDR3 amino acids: CATSSRGGQGYNEQFF. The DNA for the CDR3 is TGTGCCACCAGCAGCAGGGGAGGACAGGGGTACAATGAGCAGTTCTTC.